This TCR beta chain was identified in a study of blood T cell repertoires in COVID-19. Germline V lookup: CDR1 LNHDA, CDR2 SQIVND (reference sequence). The V and J ends lost 5 bases and 0 bases, in that order; junction bases with no gene match: 0. The CDR3 runs 14 residues. Per the study methods: Researchers report that nucleated cell counts were estimated from reference gene primer amplification. Data came from immunoSEQ multiplex PCR; TCRdb stores just in-frame clones and leaves some out. D and trimming were read from the DNA, whereas the V and J calls and clone size are those reported in that table. There are a few hundred thousand clones in the sample; under 90% occur only once, and around 10% lies in the top ten.

The sequence came from a young woman with COVID-19, enrolled during active disease. This chain connects TRBV19 to TRBJ2-3; TRBD2 matches 9 bases. Sequences were obtained from peripheral blood. Written as DNA, the CDR3 is TGTGCCAGTAGTCTAGCGGGGAGCACAGATACGCAGTATTTT. Translated, it gives CASSLAGSTDTQYF.